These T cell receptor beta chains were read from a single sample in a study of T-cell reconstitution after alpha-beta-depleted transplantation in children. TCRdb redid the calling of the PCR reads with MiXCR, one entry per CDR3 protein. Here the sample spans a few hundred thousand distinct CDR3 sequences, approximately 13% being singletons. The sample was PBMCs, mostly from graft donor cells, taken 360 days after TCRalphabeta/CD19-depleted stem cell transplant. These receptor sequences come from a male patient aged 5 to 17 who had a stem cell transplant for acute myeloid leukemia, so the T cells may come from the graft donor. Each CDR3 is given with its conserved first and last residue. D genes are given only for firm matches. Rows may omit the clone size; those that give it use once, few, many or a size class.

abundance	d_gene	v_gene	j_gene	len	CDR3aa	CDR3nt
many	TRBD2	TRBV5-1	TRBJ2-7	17	CASSLDATSGKTYEQYF	TGCGCCAGCAGCTTGGATGCGACTAGCGGGAAAACCTACGAGCAGTACTTC
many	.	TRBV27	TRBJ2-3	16	CASSPRTARGTDTQYF	TGTGCCAGCAGTCCTCGGACTGCTCGGGGCACAGATACGCAGTATTTT
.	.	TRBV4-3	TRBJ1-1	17	CASSPIRPDGYGTEAFF	TGCGCCAGCAGCCCAATCCGCCCCGATGGGTATGGCACTGAAGCTTTCTTT
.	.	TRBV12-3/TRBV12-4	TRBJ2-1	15	CASSQSRTVLVEQFF	TGTGCCAGCAGCCAATCCCGCACAGTTCTTGTTGAGCAGTTCTTC
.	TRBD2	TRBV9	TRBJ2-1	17	CASSPPLGGRAEDEQFF	TGTGCCAGCAGCCCCCCCTTGGGCGGGAGGGCCGAGGATGAGCAGTTCTTC
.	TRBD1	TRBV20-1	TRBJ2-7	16	CSARVRQGAIPYEQYF	TGCAGTGCTAGAGTCCGACAGGGGGCGATCCCCTACGAGCAGTACTTC
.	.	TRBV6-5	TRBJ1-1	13	CASSSPRDGEAFF	TGTGCCAGCAGTTCCCCCCGGGACGGTGAAGCTTTCTTT
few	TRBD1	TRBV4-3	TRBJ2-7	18	CASSQSNTRQGQGYEQYF	TGCGCCAGCAGCCAAAGCAATACCCGACAGGGCCAGGGCTACGAGCAGTACTTC
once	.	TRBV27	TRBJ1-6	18	CASTLRNGRGGRNSPLHF	TGTGCCAGCACCCTACGGAACGGGAGGGGGGGACGTAATTCACCCCTCCACTTT
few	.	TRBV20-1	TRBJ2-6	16	CSALGGGGPGANVLTF	TGCAGTGCCCTAGGGGGGGGCGGTCCTGGGGCCAACGTCCTGACTTTC
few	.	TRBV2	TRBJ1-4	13	CATRRGPGEKLFF	TGTGCGACCAGGCGGGGGCCGGGGGAAAAACTGTTTTTT
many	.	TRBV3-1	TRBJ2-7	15	CASSQLATHSYEQYF	TGTGCCAGCAGCCAATTAGCGACACACTCCTACGAGCAGTACTTC
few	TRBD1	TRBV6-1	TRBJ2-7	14	CASSKSGTVYEQYF	TGTGCCAGCAGTAAATCCGGGACAGTCTACGAGCAGTACTTC
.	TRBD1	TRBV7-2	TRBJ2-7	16	CASSLQQGGENYEQYF	TGTGCCAGCAGCCTTCAACAGGGGGGAGAAAACTACGAGCAGTACTTC
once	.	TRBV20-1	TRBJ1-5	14	CSAIDKVFNQPQHF	TGCAGTGCCATAGATAAGGTTTTCAATCAGCCCCAGCATTTT
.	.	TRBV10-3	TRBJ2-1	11	CAIRRPEEQFF	TGTGCCATCAGACGCCCAGAAGAGCAGTTCTTC
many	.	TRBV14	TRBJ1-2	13	CASSPALGNRYTF	TGTGCCAGCAGTCCAGCGTTGGGAAATCGCTACACCTTC
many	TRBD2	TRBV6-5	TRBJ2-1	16	CASSWGTRELDNEQFF	TGTGCCAGCAGTTGGGGAACGCGGGAGCTGGACAATGAGCAGTTCTTC
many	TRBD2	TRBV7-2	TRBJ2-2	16	CASRAGLAVRTGELFF	TGTGCCAGCAGGGCCGGACTAGCGGTTCGCACCGGGGAGCTGTTTTTT
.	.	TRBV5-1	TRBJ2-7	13	CASKEPLAYEQYF	TGCGCCAGCAAGGAGCCGCTCGCCTACGAGCAGTACTTC
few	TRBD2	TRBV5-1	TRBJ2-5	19	CASSLAAGTSGPLQETQYF	TGCGCCAGCAGCTTGGCCGCCGGGACTAGCGGACCCCTTCAAGAGACCCAGTACTTC
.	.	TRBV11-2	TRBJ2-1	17	CASSPIPRQRSYNEQFF	TGTGCCAGCAGCCCAATTCCCCGACAGCGTTCCTACAATGAGCAGTTCTTC
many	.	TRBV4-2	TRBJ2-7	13	CASSQGVGNEQYF	TGTGCCAGCAGCCAAGGAGTGGGGAACGAGCAGTACTTC
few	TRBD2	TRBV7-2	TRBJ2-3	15	CASSSFGEGGDTQYF	TGTGCCAGCAGCTCGTTCGGGGAGGGTGGGGATACGCAGTATTTT
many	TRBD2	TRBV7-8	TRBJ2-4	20	CASSHTGGRPTLKTKNIQYF	TGTGCCAGCAGCCATACGGGGGGGAGACCTACTCTAAAGACCAAAAACATTCAGTACTTC
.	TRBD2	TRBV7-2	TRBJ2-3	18	CASSLAPGLAGGPDTQYF	TGTGCCAGCAGCTTAGCTCCGGGACTAGCGGGAGGTCCAGATACGCAGTATTTT
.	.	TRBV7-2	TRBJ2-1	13	CASSLGKLLWQFF	TGTGCCAGCAGCTTGGGGAAACTTTTGTGGCAGTTCTTC
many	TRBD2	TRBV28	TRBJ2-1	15	CASSLALAGNNEQFF	TGTGCCAGCAGTTTAGCCCTAGCGGGAAACAATGAGCAGTTCTTC
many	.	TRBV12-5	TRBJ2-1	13	CASMPPSRDEQFF	TGTGCTAGTATGCCCCCCTCTAGGGATGAGCAGTTCTTC
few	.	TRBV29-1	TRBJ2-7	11	CSGGHLYEQYF	TGCAGCGGGGGACACCTATACGAGCAGTACTTC
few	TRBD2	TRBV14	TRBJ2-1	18	CASSQDIVGLAGPYEQFF	TGTGCCAGCAGCCAAGATATTGTGGGACTAGCGGGACCGTATGAGCAGTTCTTC
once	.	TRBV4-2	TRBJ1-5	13	CASSRDPNQPQHF	TGTGCCAGCAGCCGGGACCCTAATCAGCCCCAGCATTTT
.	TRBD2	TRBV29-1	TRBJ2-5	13	CSVFGLAEETQYF	TGCAGCGTATTTGGGCTAGCGGAAGAGACCCAGTACTTC
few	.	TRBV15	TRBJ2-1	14	CATSVYSVTHEQFF	TGTGCCACCAGCGTTTATAGCGTAACCCATGAGCAGTTCTTC
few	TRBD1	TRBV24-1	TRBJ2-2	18	CATSVTGATPRNTGELFF	TGTGCCACCAGTGTAACAGGGGCGACCCCACGGAACACCGGGGAGCTGTTTTTT
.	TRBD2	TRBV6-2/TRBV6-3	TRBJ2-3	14	CASSRTSETDTQYF	TGTGCCAGCAGCCGAACTAGCGAGACAGATACGCAGTATTTT
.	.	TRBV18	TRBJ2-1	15	CASSPPIIGDNEQFF	TGTGCCAGCTCACCACCGATCATCGGTGACAATGAGCAGTTCTTC
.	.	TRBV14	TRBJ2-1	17	CASSQDLGALTNNEQFF	TGTGCCAGCAGCCAAGATCTTGGAGCACTTACCAACAATGAGCAGTTCTTC
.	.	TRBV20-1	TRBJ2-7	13	CSARVPKTYEQYF	TGCAGTGCTAGAGTACCTAAGACCTACGAGCAGTACTTC
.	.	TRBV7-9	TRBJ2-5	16	CASSLVVRTARETQYF	TGTGCCAGCAGCTTAGTAGTGAGAACAGCGAGAGAGACCCAGTACTTC
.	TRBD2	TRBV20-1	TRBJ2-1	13	CSASTPSGNEQFF	TGCAGTGCTTCTACCCCTAGCGGCAATGAGCAGTTCTTC
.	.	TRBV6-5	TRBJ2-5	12	CATGRWGETQYF	TGTGCCACCGGGCGCTGGGGGGAGACCCAGTACTTC
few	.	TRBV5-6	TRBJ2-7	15	CASSSPVTGTYEQYF	TGTGCCAGCAGCTCGCCGGTGACAGGGACTTACGAGCAGTACTTC
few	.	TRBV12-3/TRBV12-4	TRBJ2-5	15	CASSPYRRPRETQYF	TGTGCCAGCAGTCCCTACCGACGGCCAAGGGAGACCCAGTACTTC
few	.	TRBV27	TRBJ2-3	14	CASSLWVQTDTQYF	TGTGCCAGCAGTCTTTGGGTCCAAACAGATACGCAGTATTTT
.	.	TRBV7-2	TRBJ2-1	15	CASSPHSTGYNEQFF	TGTGCCAGCAGCCCCCACTCAACAGGGTACAATGAGCAGTTCTTC
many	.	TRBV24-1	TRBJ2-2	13	CATSDPFPRELFF	TGTGCCACCAGTGACCCCTTCCCAAGGGAGCTGTTTTTT
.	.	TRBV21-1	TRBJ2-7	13	CASTRQGGYEQYF	TGTGCCAGCACTCGACAGGGCGGCTACGAGCAGTACTTC
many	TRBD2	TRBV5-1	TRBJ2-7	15	CASSPTSGRTHEQYF	TGCGCCAGCAGCCCAACATCCGGGAGGACTCACGAGCAGTACTTC
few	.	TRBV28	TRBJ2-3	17	CASSRLLGGPRADTQYF	TGTGCCAGCAGCCGCCTACTGGGCGGGCCGAGGGCAGATACGCAGTATTTT
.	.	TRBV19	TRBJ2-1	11	CASIHYNEQFF	TGTGCCAGTATCCATTATAATGAGCAGTTCTTC
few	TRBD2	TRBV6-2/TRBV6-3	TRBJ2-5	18	CASSYSRTLLAGGETQYF	TGTGCCAGCAGTTACTCCCGGACCCTCCTAGCGGGAGGTGAGACCCAGTACTTC
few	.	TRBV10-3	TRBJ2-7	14	CATVGLGSSYEQYF	TGTGCCACCGTAGGACTGGGAAGCTCCTACGAGCAGTACTTC
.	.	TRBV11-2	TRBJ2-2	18	CASSLDQGPGVGAGELFF	TGTGCCAGCAGCTTAGATCAAGGTCCCGGGGTCGGGGCCGGGGAGCTGTTTTTT
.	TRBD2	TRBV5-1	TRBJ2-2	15	CASSLPGGPPGELFF	TGCGCCAGCAGCTTGCCGGGAGGGCCCCCCGGGGAGCTGTTTTTT